This T cell receptor (beta chain) came from a study of control samples from healthy donors and cancer patients. The CDR3 covers 13 residues. Trimming left V 5 bases short and J 5 bases short, with 11 bases between. Sequencing was performed with immunoSEQ multiplex PCR; in TCRdb, only in-frame clones are kept and a portion is missing. The sample lists over 60,000 clones; roughly 89% were seen once. Specimen: PBMCs. This chain links TRBV12-3 or TRBV12-4 with TRBJ2-3, with D perhaps being TRBD1 or TRBD2 (5 bases each). The receptor comes from a woman aged 55-70 years with head and neck cancer. The CDR3 DNA reads as TGTGCCAGCAGTGGGGGTTACCGAGATACGCAGTATTTT. Amino acid sequence: CASSGGYRDTQYF.